This entry is about one TCR beta chain. This sample stems from a study of T cell responses to AZD1222 COVID-19 vaccine. TCRdb keeps only in-frame clones here, not all; method: immunoSEQ multiplex PCR. The sample includes about 83,000 clones, about 91% of them seen just once. There are 16 residues in the CDR3. Germline CDR1 reads SGHRS; CDR2 reads YFSETQ. Trimming removed 4 bases from V and 0 bases from J, with 14 bases in between. Specimen: peripheral blood, collected 28 days after the second AZD1222 dose. The chain joins TRBV5-1 to TRBJ1-3; D is ambiguous. The sequence was obtained from an adult who received the AZD1222 COVID-19 vaccine. The CDR3 DNA reads as TGCGCCAGCAGCATCCCTTCCCTGAGCTCTGGAAACACCATATATTTT. Its translation: CASSIPSLSSGNTIYF.